This TCR beta chain was sequenced in a study of prognosis after radiotherapy for stage I lung cancer (dated by TCRdb to about 2021). Context from the whole study: Between April 2018 and January 2019, around 19 patients with stage I NSCLC were enrolled in Nanjing, China. Ages in the cohort of some 13 men and 6 women ranged from roughly 50 to 85 years, with a median of 74. Stage I lung tumors that were newly diagnosed and primary were found in around 13 patients, while roughly five patients had oligometastatic NSCLC after surgical resection of the primary tumor. Every patient was regarded as medically inoperable, because of comorbidities in around 12 cases and refusal of surgery in roughly seven cases. The study profiled peripheral blood TCR beta repertoires from stage I NSCLC patients before and after stereotactic body radiotherapy and related them to distant failure. About 20% of the 19 patients developed distant metastases after SBRT, at a median of around seven months; the other 15 showed no significant progression. SBRT was given in 3 to 5 fractions with a biologically effective dose of at least 100 Gy, using image-guided IMRT or VMAT. For each of the approximately 19 patients, one blood sample was taken before SBRT and one after, so the study sequenced some 40 samples in total. More than ten patients had adenocarcinoma and more than five had squamous cell carcinoma as the tumor histology. Concurrent therapy was not administered to any patient alongside SBRT.

The TCR beta CDR3 region was amplified from genomic DNA by two rounds of multiplex PCR. The first PCR round used primers specific to each TRBV and TRBJ gene, and the primer sequences were filed in Chinese patent CN105087789A. Universal primers were used in the second round of PCR. The Roche High Pure PCR Template Preparation Kit was used to extract genomic DNA from frozen PBMCs. Paired-end sequencing with 151 bp reads was performed on the libraries using an Illumina HiSeq 3000. In the source study's methods: CutAdapt was used to discard raw reads that did not contain the multiplex PCR primer sequences. Using PEAR, the high-quality paired reads were merged into contigs. By alignment to reference sequences, MiXCR assigned TRB V, D and J gene segments to each contig. To remove sequencing errors, CDR3 sequences were clustered according to base quality and sequence similarity. Diversity was measured as Shannon entropy normalized by the natural log of productive TCR sequence number. Clonality was defined as one minus Shannon entropy divided by the natural log of the number of unique clonotypes. The Youden index of ROC curves was used to select progression-free survival cut-offs for repertoire metrics, and analyses were performed in R 3.5.3. TCRdb reprocessed the public reads (quality trimming at Q25 with fastp, clone calling with MiXCR) and kept in-frame beta chains. Under each unique CDR3 protein, matching rows form one entry showing the most common genes and DNA. The V and J calls shown here were made by TCRdb, not taken from the authors' results. The sample data list about 32,000 distinct CDR3 sequences, and around 43% of these were observed just once. The ten largest clonotypes hold roughly 14% of the sample.

From a lookup of the germline V gene (reference sequence), CDR1 and CDR2 are MNHEY and SMNVEV. The CDR3 holds 14 amino acids from the cysteine to the phenylalanine. CDR3 DNA only is kept here, 42 bases in frame from base 1. Trimming at the junction amounts to 2 bases on V and 3 bases on J, and the germline ends lie 11 bases apart. Results and caveats for the whole study, not just this receptor: TRBV and TRBJ usage frequencies reportedly differed by metastasis status, in two V genes at baseline and in fewer than 10 V and two J genes after SBRT. Whether the expanded TCR clones were tumor-specific was not determined. The small cohort and short follow-up limited the study, so independent validation of the findings is needed. No adjustment for multiple comparisons was applied to any of the reported P values. Post-SBRT Shannon entropy and its change from baseline were lower in patients who developed distant metastases; baseline Shannon entropy was not associated with metastases. After SBRT, the count of unique TCR clones dropped from a median of about 10,000 beforehand to more than 6,000 afterward (Wilcoxon paired P=0.011).

All patients had node-negative disease on CT and PET/CT, and none had a history of other malignancies or prior chemotherapy or radiotherapy. Roughly 6.5 milliliters of peripheral venous blood were drawn into EDTA tubes at each of two time points. PBMCs were isolated by Ficoll-Paque Plus density-gradient centrifugation. Immediately after collection, samples were stored at -80 degrees C until analysis. This clonotype was counted many times. The antigen this receptor binds is unknown. Per-base quality was not reported, and no clone a single base away is much larger than it. The source of this sequence is a donor at least 50 years old with non-small cell lung cancer. The specimen was PBMCs, collected before or after stereotactic body radiation therapy (not recorded which). The rearranged chain carries TRBV27 and TRBJ2-7, with no confidently assigned D gene. The nucleotide sequence is TGTGCCAGCAGTTTAGAGGCAGGCTTCTACGAGCAGTACTTC. It translates to CASSLEAGFYEQYF.